This T cell receptor (beta chain) is drawn from a study of cytotoxic CD8 clonotypes in ibrutinib-treated CLL. Study context: After a median of about 62 months, roughly 15 patients stayed remitted and approximately twelve progressed; responses had been partial in about 24 and complete in 2. Study outcomes and limitations: Whereas clonality rose at ibrutinib response, it declined toward baseline at progression.

The data were produced by immunoSEQ multiplex PCR, yet TCRdb's version contains in-frame clones alone and is incomplete. The sample holds some 300,000 clones, 80% seen once. For this clone: Its antigen remains unknown.

Trimming took off 6 bases at V and 0 bases at J, with 11 bases between the two ends. CDR1 is MGHDK, CDR2 SYGVNS, per germline. This CDR3 comprises 14 residues. The TCR was taken from a human donor with chronic lymphocytic leukemia. The genes are TRBV25-1 and TRBJ2-5; D is perhaps TRBD1 (6 bases). The material sequenced was PBMCs, taken before ibrutinib treatment. The CDR3 sequence: CASSLHRDQETQYF. DNA for the CDR3: TGTGCCAGCAGCCTGCACAGGGACCAAGAGACCCAGTACTTC.